These 22 T cell receptor beta chains were sequenced from one sample in a study of shared clonotypes between healthy human individuals. This table comes from immunoSEQ multiplex PCR, and its TCRdb copy is limited to in-frame clones, with some not included. In the table there are 2 million to 2.5 million clones, roughly 95% of which are singletons. The sample consisted of naive CD4+ T cells sorted from blood. Subset specified: CD45RA+ positively selected. The receptor source for this set is a man in his late teens or twenties in good health.

This clone was seen once. The chain is built from TRBV9 and TRBJ2-2, with D perhaps matching TRBD1 (6 bases). Per germline, CDR1 SGDLS and CDR2 YYNGEE. The V end lost 4 bases, the J end lost 0 bases, and 10 bases lay between the germline ends. The length of the CDR3 is 15 residues. The CDR3 bases are TGTGCCAGCAGCAAGACAGGCGCGAACACCGGGGAGCTGTTTTTT. Translating gives CASSKTGANTGELFF.

CDR3 loop: CASSRGTSGSGETQYF. CDR3 in DNA: TGTGCCAGTAGTCGAGGGACTAGCGGGAGTGGGGAGACCCAGTACTTC. The chain joins TRBV19 to TRBJ2-5; 14 bases are a match to TRBD2. The CDR3 covers 16 residues. From germline, CDR1 is LNHDA and CDR2 SQIVND (reference sequence). With V trimmed by 5 bases and J by 5 bases, 7 bases remained unmatched. The entire variable domain, with the rest obtained from reference TRBV19 and TRBJ2-5, is as follows: DGGITQSPKYLFRKEGQNVTLSCEQNLNHDAMYWYRQDPGQGLRLIYYSQIVNDFQKGDIAEGYSVSREKKESFPLTVTSAQKNPTAFYLCASSRGTSGSGETQYFGPGTRLLVL.

The rearrangement joins TRBV7-8 to TRBJ2-4, with D tentatively TRBD2 (5 bases). CDR1 and CDR2 from the germline V gene are SGHVS and FQNEAQ. This CDR3 is built from 16 residues. V was pared by 5 bases and J by 0 bases, with 14 bases between. CDR3 nucleotides: TGTGCCAGCAGCCCAGAGCGGTGGCTAGCCAAAAACATTCAGTACTTC. Translated: CASSPERWLAKNIQYF.

V usage is TRBV27 and J usage is TRBJ1-5; 7 bases are a match to TRBD1. Trimming removed 8 bases from V and 4 bases from J; junction bases left unmatched: 11. This CDR3 has 15 residues. CDR1 is MNHEY, CDR2 SMNVEV, per germline (reference sequence). CDR3 loop: CASPTSNRGNQPQHF. The DNA of the CDR3 is TGTGCCAGCCCGACCTCCAACAGGGGAAATCAGCCCCAGCATTTT.

The chain is built from TRBV11-2 and TRBJ2-4, with 11 bases fitting TRBD2. The CDR3 has 19 residues. Germline CDR1 reads SGHAT; CDR2 reads FQNNGV. Trimming took 5 bases from V and 2 from J; bases not matched to a gene: 14. CDR3: CASSLNPIAGGPTKNIQYF. As DNA, the CDR3 is TGTGCCAGCAGCCTTAATCCAATAGCGGGAGGGCCAACCAAAAACATTCAGTACTTC.

This clone is a singleton in its sample. V usage is TRBV28 and J usage is TRBJ1-6; TRBD1 is a possible D gene (5 bases). The CDR3 has 14 amino acids. The germline gives CDR1 MDHEN, CDR2 SYDVKM. The germline V and J ends were trimmed by 7 bases and 6 bases, with 13 bases remaining between them. CDR3 DNA sequence: TGTGCCAGCAACCCCGGGACGATTAATTCACCCCTCCACTTT. As protein: CASNPGTINSPLHF.

This clone has only one observation. The J gene is TRBJ2-7, the V gene TRBV29-1; D tentatively fits TRBD1 or TRBD2 (6 bases each). The germline gives CDR1 SQVTM, CDR2 ANQGSEA. Trimming removed 4 bases at V and 5 bases at J, with 12 bases between. The CDR3 consists of 12 residues. Here the CDR3 reads CSVARGENEQYF. In nucleotides, the CDR3 is TGCAGCGTTGCTAGGGGGGAGAACGAGCAGTACTTC.

This clone came up once. The rearrangement uses TRBV19 and TRBJ1-1, with D unclear. Germline V gives CDR1 LNHDA, CDR2 SQIVND (reference sequence). This CDR3 is built from 15 residues. V lost 2 bases, J lost 1 base, and 11 bases lay in between. DNA for the CDR3: TGTGCCAGTAGTATATCCCCGGACGGGAACACTGAAGCTTTCTTT. Protein: CASSISPDGNTEAFF.

J is TRBJ2-2 and V is TRBV7-2, with 8 bases matching TRBD1. This CDR3 is 15 amino acids long. Losses at the gene ends were 3 bases for V and 6 bases for J; bases not matched to a gene: 6. Germline CDR1 reads SGHTA; CDR2 reads FQGNSA. The DNA for the CDR3 is TGTGCCAGCAGCTTTAACCAGGGGGCCCCCGGGGAGCTGTTTTTT. Its translation: CASSFNQGAPGELFF.

The V gene is TRBV27, the J gene TRBJ1-2; a possible D gene is TRBD1 (5 bases). The CDR3 has 12 amino acids. V was clipped by 3 bases and J by 6 bases, with 8 bases between them. The germline V gene has CDR1 MNHEY and CDR2 SMNVEV (reference sequence). The CDR3 loop is CASSFTGDGYTF. The DNA of the CDR3 is TGTGCCAGCAGTTTCACGGGGGATGGCTACACCTTC.

The rearrangement joins TRBV11-2 to TRBJ1-5; a weak D match, TRBD1 (6 bases). Between the trimmed V and J ends, which lost 6 bases and 1 base, there was a span of 10 bases. The CDR3 extends over 14 amino acids. CDR1 is SGHAT, CDR2 FQNNGV, per germline. CDR3 amino acids: CASRSDRSNQPQHF. For the CDR3, the DNA is TGTGCCAGCAGATCGGACAGAAGCAATCAGCCCCAGCATTTT.

The chain recombines TRBV11-2 with TRBJ2-1; 7 bases match TRBD1. The CDR3 contains 19 residues. Germline loops: CDR1 SGHAT, CDR2 FQNNGV. J gave up 4 bases and V 2 bases, and 17 bases lay outside the gene matches. The CDR3 sequence: CASSLRPPGQVLLYNEQFF. The DNA of the CDR3 is TGTGCCAGCAGCTTAAGGCCACCCGGACAGGTGCTGTTGTACAATGAGCAGTTCTTC.

This sequence joins TRBV6-5 and TRBJ1-6; D ambiguous. The length of the CDR3 is 14 residues. Germline V gene data show CDR1 as MNHEY and CDR2 as SVGAGI. Trimming removed 3 bases from V and 7 bases from J, with 10 bases in between. This CDR3 is CASSYGHDNSPLHF. The CDR3 DNA reads as TGTGCCAGCAGTTATGGTCATGACAATTCACCCCTCCACTTT.

In its sample, this clone was seen once. The CDR3 DNA reads TGCGCCAGCAGCTTGCCGTTTTCAGGGGTTAGCCAAGAGACCCAGTACTTC. Its translation is CASSLPFSGVSQETQYF. J is TRBJ2-5 and V is TRBV5-1, with D tentatively TRBD1 (6 bases). Looked up from germline, CDR1 is SGHRS and CDR2 is YFSETQ. V was clipped by 1 base and J by 1 base, with 17 bases between them. The CDR3 loop spans 17 amino acids. Filled out from reference TRBV5-1 and TRBJ2-5, the complete variable domain reads KAGVTQTPRYLIKTRGQQVTLSCSPISGHRSVSWYQQTPGQGLQFLFEYFSETQRNKGNFPGRFSGRQFSNSRSEMNVSTLELGDSALYLCASSLPFSGVSQETQYFGPGTRLLVL.

This rearrangement joins TRBV2 to TRBJ1-6; no clear D. Germline loops: CDR1 SNHLY, CDR2 FYNNEI. The length of the CDR3 is 15 residues. The V end lost 3 bases, the J end lost 0 bases, and 6 bases lay between the germline ends. The CDR3 is CASSELRSYNSPLHF. As DNA, the CDR3 is TGTGCCAGCAGTGAGCTCCGCTCCTATAATTCACCCCTCCACTTT.

This chain connects TRBV25-1 to TRBJ1-1; 8 bases are a match to TRBD1. From germline, CDR1 is MGHDK and CDR2 SYGVNS. The V and J ends lost 3 bases and 4 bases, in that order; junction bases with no gene match: 7. The CDR3 covers 15 residues. The CDR3 here is CASSDQKTGGTEAFF. The CDR3 bases are TGTGCCAGCAGTGACCAAAAAACAGGGGGCACTGAAGCTTTCTTT.

This clone was seen a single time. The rearrangement joins TRBV4-2 to TRBJ2-7; TRBD1 agrees at 8 bases. Losses at the gene ends were 0 bases for V and 1 base for J; bases not matched to a gene: 5. The CDR3 consists of 16 residues. CDR1 is LGHNA and CDR2 is YNFKEQ in the germline V gene. The CDR3 loop reads CASSQDWRQGSYEQYF. CDR3 bases: TGTGCCAGCAGCCAAGATTGGAGACAGGGGTCCTACGAGCAGTACTTC.

The chain carries TRBV7-9 and TRBJ2-3, with TRBD2 identical over 8 bases. Germline assignment: CDR1 SEHNR and CDR2 FQNEAQ (reference sequence). Trimming cost V 3 bases and J 1 base; bases outside gene matches: 12. This CDR3 region has 18 residues. For the CDR3, the DNA is TGTGCCAGCAGCTTTGGACTAGCTATGGGCCCGCGCACAGATACGCAGTATTTT. This sequence encodes CASSFGLAMGPRTDTQYF.

The CDR3 is CASSDGYSNQPQHF. The CDR3 DNA sequence: TGTGCCAGCTCCGACGGTTATAGCAATCAGCCCCAGCATTTT. The V gene is TRBV18, the J gene TRBJ1-5; unclear D gene. Germline-derived CDR1 and CDR2 are KGHSH and LQKENI. V lost 6 bases to trimming and J lost 0 bases, with 9 bases between them. The CDR3 contains 14 residues.

This sequence joins TRBV7-2 and TRBJ1-5; D is unresolved. CDR3 length equals 15 residues. Trimming left V 5 bases short and J 4 bases short, with 15 bases between. Germline CDR1 SGHTA, CDR2 FQGNSA. The CDR3 sequence is CASSHPAALNQPQHF. CDR3 sequence (DNA): TGTGCCAGCAGCCACCCGGCAGCCCTTAATCAGCCCCAGCATTTT.

The chain is built from TRBV18 and TRBJ1-1; possible D gene TRBD1, 5 bases. V dropped 1 base and J dropped 5 bases, with 14 bases sitting between them. Per germline, CDR1 KGHSH and CDR2 LQKENI. The CDR3 loop spans 15 amino acids. CDR3 DNA sequence: TGTGCCAGCTCACCACGCGACAGCTCGTCGACTGAAGCTTTCTTT. Translation gives CASSPRDSSSTEAFF.

The J gene is TRBJ1-6, the V gene TRBV30, with TRBD1 as a possible D gene (5 bases). Germline-derived CDR1 and CDR2 are GTSNPN and SVGIG (reference sequence). The germline V and J ends were trimmed by 5 bases and 9 bases, with 23 bases remaining between them. CDR3 size: 16 residues. CDR3 nucleotide sequence: TGTGCCTGGGCCCACTCCGGGACGTCGCTAATTTCACCCCTCCACTTT. Translated, it gives CAWAHSGTSLISPLHF. The variable domain in full, with the rest retrieved from reference TRBV30 and TRBJ1-6, is SQTIHQWPATLVQPVGSPLSLECTVEGTSNPNLYWYRQAAGRGLQLLFYSVGIGQISSEVPQNLSASRPQDRQFILSSKKLLLSDSGFYLCAWAHSGTSLISPLHFGNGTRLTVT.